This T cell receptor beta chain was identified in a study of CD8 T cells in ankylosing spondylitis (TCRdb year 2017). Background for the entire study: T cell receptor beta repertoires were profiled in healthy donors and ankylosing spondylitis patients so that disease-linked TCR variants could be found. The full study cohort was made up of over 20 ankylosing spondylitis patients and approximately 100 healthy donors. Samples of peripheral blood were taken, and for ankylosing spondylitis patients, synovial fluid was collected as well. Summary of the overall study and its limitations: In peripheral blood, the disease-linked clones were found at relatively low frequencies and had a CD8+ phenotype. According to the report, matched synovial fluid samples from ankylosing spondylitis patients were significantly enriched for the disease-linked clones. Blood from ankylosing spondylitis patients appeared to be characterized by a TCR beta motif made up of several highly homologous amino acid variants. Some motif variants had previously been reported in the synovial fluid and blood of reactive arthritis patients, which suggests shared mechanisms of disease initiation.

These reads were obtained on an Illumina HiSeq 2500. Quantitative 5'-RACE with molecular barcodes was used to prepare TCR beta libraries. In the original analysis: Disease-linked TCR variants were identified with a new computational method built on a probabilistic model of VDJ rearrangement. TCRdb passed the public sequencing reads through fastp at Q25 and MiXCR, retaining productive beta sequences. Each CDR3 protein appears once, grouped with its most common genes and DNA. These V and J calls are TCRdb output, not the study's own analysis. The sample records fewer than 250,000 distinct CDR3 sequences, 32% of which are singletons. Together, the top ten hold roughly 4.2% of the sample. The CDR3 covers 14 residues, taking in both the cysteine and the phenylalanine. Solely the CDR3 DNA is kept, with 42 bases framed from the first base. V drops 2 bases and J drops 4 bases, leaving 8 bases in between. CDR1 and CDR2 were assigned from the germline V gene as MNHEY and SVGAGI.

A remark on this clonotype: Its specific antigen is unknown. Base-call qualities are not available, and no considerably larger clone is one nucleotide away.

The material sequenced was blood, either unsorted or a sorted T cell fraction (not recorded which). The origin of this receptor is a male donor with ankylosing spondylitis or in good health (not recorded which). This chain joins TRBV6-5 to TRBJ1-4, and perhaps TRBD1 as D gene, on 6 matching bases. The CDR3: CASSYGQNNEKLFF. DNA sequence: TGTGCCAGCAGTTACGGACAGAATAATGAAAAACTGTTTTTT.